Shown below are 5 T cell receptor beta chains from a single sample sequenced in a study of shared clonotypes between healthy human individuals. Using immunoSEQ multiplex PCR, the repertoire was profiled, and TCRdb retains in-frame clones only, with some absent. Here the sample spans roughly 2.5 million clones, over 85% being singletons. Input material: naive CD4+ T cells sorted from blood. Subset in this sample: CD45RA+ positively selected. Receptors were obtained from a man aged 18 to 35 in good health.

This clone was observed once. J is TRBJ2-5 and V is TRBV30; 10 bases agree with TRBD2. Germline CDR1 reads GTSNPN; CDR2 reads SVGIG (reference sequence). After removal of 2 bases from V and 3 bases from J, the junction contained 3 bases not matched to a gene. The CDR3 loop spans 14 amino acids. Written as DNA, the CDR3 is TGTGCCTGGAGTATCGGACTAGCGGAAGAGACCCAGTACTTC. Protein sequence: CAWSIGLAEETQYF.

V and J are TRBV28 and TRBJ2-2; possibly TRBD1 for D (6 bases). Trimming pared 8 bases from V and 5 bases from J, leaving 12 bases between. This CDR3 has 13 amino acids. The germline V gene encodes CDR1 MDHEN and CDR2 SYDVKM. DNA of the CDR3: TGTGCCAGCTGCAGGGGCGTGACCGGGGAGCTGTTTTTT. Translated: CASCRGVTGELFF.

The chain combines TRBV2 with TRBJ1-5; D call uncertain. The CDR3 covers 15 residues. The germline V gene encodes CDR1 SNHLY and CDR2 FYNNEI. V shed 5 bases and J shed 2 bases, with 13 bases lying between them. This chain's CDR3 is CASSPEPVGNQPQHF. The CDR3 region has the DNA TGTGCCAGCAGTCCCGAACCGGTGGGCAATCAGCCCCAGCATTTT.

The genes are TRBV6-1 and TRBJ1-2; a weak D match, TRBD1 (5 bases). The CDR3 is 15 amino acids. Germline CDR1 and CDR2: MNHNS and SASEGT. Trimming pared 3 bases from V and 8 bases from J, leaving 19 bases between. The CDR3 here is CASSEGPGGGRGYTF. In DNA form, the CDR3 reads TGTGCCAGCAGTGAGGGGCCTGGCGGGGGGAGAGGCTACACCTTC.

Of note for this clone: The same CDR3 arises from other DNA sequences in this sample as well. The J gene is TRBJ1-1, the V gene TRBV5-1, with D perhaps matching TRBD1 (5 bases). Germline assignment: CDR1 SGHRS and CDR2 YFSETQ. The CDR3 extends over 14 amino acids. Trimming removed 0 bases at V and 3 bases at J, with 9 bases between. The DNA for the CDR3 is TGCGCCAGCAGCTTGGCGGGGGGAGACACTGAAGCTTTCTTT. It yields the protein CASSLAGGDTEAFF.